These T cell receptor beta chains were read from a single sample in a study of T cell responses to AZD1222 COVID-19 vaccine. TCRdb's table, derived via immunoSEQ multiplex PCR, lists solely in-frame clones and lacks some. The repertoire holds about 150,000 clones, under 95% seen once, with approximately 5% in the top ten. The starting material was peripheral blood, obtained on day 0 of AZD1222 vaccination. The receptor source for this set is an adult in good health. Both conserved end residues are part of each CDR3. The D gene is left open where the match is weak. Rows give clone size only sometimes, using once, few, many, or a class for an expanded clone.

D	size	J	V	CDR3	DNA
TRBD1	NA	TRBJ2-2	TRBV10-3	CAIRDPDRAGELFF	TGTGCCATCAGGGACCCGGACAGGGCCGGGGAGCTGTTTTTT
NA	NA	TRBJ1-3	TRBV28	CASSFAGLGNTIYF	TGTGCCAGCAGTTTTGCAGGGCTCGGAAACACCATATATTTT
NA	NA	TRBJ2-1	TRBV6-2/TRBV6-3	CASSYLNEQFF	TGTGCCAGCAGTTACCTCAATGAGCAGTTCTTC
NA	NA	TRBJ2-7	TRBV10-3	CAIASGEYEQYF	TGTGCCATCGCCAGCGGAGAATACGAGCAGTACTTC
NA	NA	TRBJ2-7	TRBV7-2	CASSLDGWAKYYEQYF	TGTGCCAGCAGCTTAGATGGGTGGGCAAAATACTACGAGCAGTACTTC
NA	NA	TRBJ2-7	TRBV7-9	CASSLAFGREQYF	TGTGCCAGCAGCTTAGCGTTTGGCCGCGAGCAGTACTTC
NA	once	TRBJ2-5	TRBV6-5	CASSRLIQETQYF	TGTGCCAGCAGTAGACTCATCCAAGAGACCCAGTACTTC
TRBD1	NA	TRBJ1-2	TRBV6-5	CASSADRGYGYTF	TGTGCCAGCAGCGCAGACAGGGGCTATGGCTACACCTTC
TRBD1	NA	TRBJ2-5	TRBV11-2	CASCLGTGGWETQYF	TGTGCCAGCTGCCTCGGGACAGGGGGCTGGGAGACCCAGTACTTC
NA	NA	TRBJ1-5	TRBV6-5	CASKRSMSNQPQHF	TGTGCCAGCAAAAGGAGCATGAGCAATCAGCCCCAGCATTTT
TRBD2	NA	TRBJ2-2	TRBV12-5	CASGLWSGRTGELFF	TGTGCTAGTGGTTTGTGGAGCGGGAGAACCGGGGAGCTGTTTTTT
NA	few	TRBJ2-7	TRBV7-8	CASSRDGVGEQYF	TGTGCCAGCAGCCGGGACGGCGTCGGGGAGCAGTACTTC
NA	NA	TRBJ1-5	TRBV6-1	CASSDGAKSNQPQHF	TGTGCCAGCAGTGACGGAGCAAAGTCCAATCAGCCCCAGCATTTT
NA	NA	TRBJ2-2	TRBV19	CASSYGDTNTGELFF	TGTGCCAGTAGTTACGGGGACACCAACACCGGGGAGCTGTTTTTT
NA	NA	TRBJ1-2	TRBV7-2	CASSLNTQGSSGYTF	TGTGCCAGCAGCTTAAATACGCAGGGTTCTTCTGGCTACACCTTC
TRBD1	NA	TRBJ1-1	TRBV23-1	CASSPKDRGHGEAFF	TGCGCCAGCAGTCCAAAGGACAGGGGGCATGGTGAAGCTTTCTTT
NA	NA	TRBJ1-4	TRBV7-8	CASSLISGYDATNEKLFF	TGTGCCAGCAGCTTAATCTCAGGCTACGATGCAACTAATGAAAAACTGTTTTTT
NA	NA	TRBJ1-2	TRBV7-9	CASSLAVGLNGYTF	TGTGCCAGCAGCTTAGCGGTAGGGCTAAATGGCTACACCTTC
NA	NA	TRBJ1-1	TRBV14	CASSHRQRGEAFF	TGTGCCAGCAGCCACCGACAGAGGGGTGAAGCTTTCTTT
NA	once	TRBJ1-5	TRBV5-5	CASGPATGNQPQHF	TGTGCCAGCGGTCCAGCAACCGGCAATCAGCCCCAGCATTTT
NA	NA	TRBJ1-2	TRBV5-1	CASSSTPGGYTF	TGCGCCAGCAGCTCCACCCCGGGGGGCTACACCTTC
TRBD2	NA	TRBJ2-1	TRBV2	CASSGTSGYYNEQFF	TGTGCCAGCAGTGGGACTAGCGGGTACTACAATGAGCAGTTCTTC